The TCR beta chain described here comes from a study of Graves' ophthalmopathy and Graves' hyperthyroidism. Using RNA transcripts, the TCR beta CDR3 regions were amplified. Following a first-round RT-PCR that used HTBI primers, a second-round multiplex PCR was carried out. Each CDR3 protein is one row after TCRdb ran MiXCR on the multiplex PCR reads. The sample shows 450,000 or so distinct CDR3 sequences, 13% to 15% of them seen only once. This clonotype was counted at least ten times. Its antigen is currently unknown. A duration under 3 months, NOSPECS ≥4, CAS ≥3 and moderate-to-severe activity characterized the donors with ophthalmopathy. Excluded were patients with other autoimmune diseases, uncontrolled infections, pregnancy or lactation. Study-level points and caveats: In predicting ophthalmopathy progression, the model reached 70.59% sensitivity and roughly 75% specificity.

The germline V gene encodes CDR1 DFQATT and CDR2 SNEGSKA (reference sequence). Trimming stripped 3 bases from V and 3 bases from J, with 10 bases between. The CDR3 has 13 residues. This chain uses TRBV20-1 with TRBJ2-3; D not resolved. Specimen: blood. This sequence originates from a young woman with Graves' ophthalmopathy. CDR3 DNA sequence: TGCAGTGCTAGGGCGGACCTGACAGATACGCAGTATTTT. Its protein is CSARADLTDTQYF.